A single sample gave rise to the 27 T cell receptor beta chains below, sequenced in a study of cytomegalovirus exposure and HLA in healthy donors. PCR employed 60 Vbeta and 13 Jbeta primers. Assay used: immunoSEQ multiplex PCR; TCRdb lists only in-frame clones, some missing. The table shows about 130,000 clones, with approximately 60% occurring only once. What was sequenced was PBMCs. These receptors all come from a woman between 40 and 50 years old in good health and CMV-seronegative.

The chain couples TRBV28 to TRBJ2-1; TRBD1 matches 8 bases. Germline loops: CDR1 MDHEN, CDR2 SYDVKM. After removal of 4 bases from V and 8 bases from J, the junction contained 7 bases not matched to a gene. The CDR3 is 14 amino acids. CDR3 protein: CASSSPPTGDEQFF. CDR3 sequence (DNA): TGTGCCAGCAGTTCCCCCCCGACAGGGGATGAGCAGTTCTTC.

This chain links TRBV14 with TRBJ2-7, with 8 positions matching TRBD2. J lost 9 bases, V lost 1 base, and 2 bases had no gene match. This CDR3 is built from 12 residues. CDR1 is SGHDN, CDR2 FVKESK, per germline. The CDR3 nucleotides read TGTGCCAGCAGCCAAGGCGGGGGGTTGCAGTACTTC. Its protein is CASSQGGGLQYF.

This clone occurred a few times. The chain employs TRBV6-4 and TRBJ2-2, with D perhaps matching TRBD1 (5 bases). Trimming cost V 3 bases and J 4 bases, with 12 bases left between them. CDR3 length: 15 amino acids. In germline, CDR1 is MRHNA, CDR2 SNTAGT. The CDR3 DNA reads TGTGCCAGCAGTGAACTCCCAGGGCGCACCGGGGAGCTGTTTTTT. Protein: CASSELPGRTGELFF.

This clone occurred a few times. This chain uses TRBV27 with TRBJ2-7; 8 bases are shared with TRBD1. Germline V lookup: CDR1 MNHEY, CDR2 SMNVEV (reference sequence). V was clipped by 3 bases and J by 3 bases; unmatched bases: 7. The CDR3 runs to 15 residues. In DNA, the CDR3 is TGTGCCAGCAGTTTCAGCGACAGGGGTGGCTACGAGCAGTACTTC. Its translation is CASSFSDRGGYEQYF.

The chain uses TRBV12-5 and TRBJ1-1; no reliable D call. The V end was cut by 10 bases, the J end by 0 bases, with 15 bases between. Germline values: CDR1 LGHNT, CDR2 FRNRAP. The CDR3 sequence is 14 residues long. The CDR3 spells CATGAEYMNTEAFF. DNA of the CDR3: TGTGCTACCGGTGCGGAATACATGAACACTGAAGCTTTCTTT.

The genes are TRBV5-1 and TRBJ2-5; 7 nucleotides agree with TRBD1. Germline V CDR1 and CDR2: SGHRS, YFSETQ. The CDR3 consists of 14 residues. With V trimmed by 4 bases and J by 5 bases, 8 bases remained unmatched. CDR3 in amino acids: CASSTETGRETQYF. The CDR3 region has the DNA TGCGCCAGCAGCACCGAGACAGGGCGGGAGACCCAGTACTTC. Combining the CDR3 with reference TRBV5-1 and TRBJ2-5 gives the whole variable domain KAGVTQTPRYLIKTRGQQVTLSCSPISGHRSVSWYQQTPGQGLQFLFEYFSETQRNKGNFPGRFSGRQFSNSRSEMNVSTLELGDSALYLCASSTETGRETQYFGPGTRLLVL.

This clone was observed a few times. The CDR3 region has the DNA TGTGCCAGCAGCGAGAATGAAAAACTGTTTTTT. Its protein product is CASSENEKLFF. The chain combines TRBV2 with TRBJ1-4; the D is unclear. This CDR3 comprises 11 residues. The V gene lost 6 bases and the J gene lost 5 bases, with 4 bases spanning the gap. In germline, CDR1 is SNHLY, CDR2 FYNNEI.

This clone was seen a single time. V usage is TRBV11-2 and J usage is TRBJ2-7, with D perhaps matching TRBD2 (6 bases). V lost 0 bases to trimming and J lost 4 bases, with 16 bases between them. Looked up from germline, CDR1 is SGHAT and CDR2 is FQNNGV. The CDR3 covers 16 residues. The CDR3 loop reads CASSLDMGGGLYEQYF. CDR3 nucleotides: TGTGCCAGCAGCTTAGATATGGGGGGAGGATTGTACGAGCAGTACTTC.

The V and J genes are TRBV30 and TRBJ1-5; D unclear. Germline V gene sequence: CDR1 GTSNPN, CDR2 SVGIG (reference sequence). The CDR3 is 14 amino acids. V shed 3 bases and J shed 0 bases, with 9 bases lying between them. CDR3 in amino acids: CAWSKLNSNQPQHF. The CDR3 bases are TGTGCCTGGAGCAAACTCAATAGCAATCAGCCCCAGCATTTT.

The V and J genes are TRBV2 and TRBJ1-4; 7 bases agree with TRBD1. Germline CDR1 reads SNHLY; CDR2 reads FYNNEI. This CDR3 has 14 amino acids. The trim removed 3 bases at V and 6 bases at J, leaving 4 bases unmatched. CDR3 in amino acids: CASSETGPYEKLFF. The CDR3 nucleotides read TGTGCCAGCAGTGAGACAGGGCCTTATGAAAAACTGTTTTTT.

J is TRBJ1-1 and V is TRBV30, with D perhaps TRBD1 (5 bases). Looked up from germline, CDR1 is GTSNPN and CDR2 is SVGIG (reference sequence). The CDR3 is made up of 14 amino acids. V was trimmed by 3 bases and J by 5 bases, leaving 16 bases between them. CDR3 protein: CAWSGPAGWTEAFF. The CDR3 nucleotides are TGTGCCTGGAGCGGACCTGCAGGGTGGACTGAAGCTTTCTTT.

The sample holds one count of this clone. The rearrangement joins TRBV6-5 to TRBJ2-3, with TRBD1 as a possible D gene (6 bases). V lost 8 bases and J lost 3, with 9 bases in between. This CDR3 is built from 12 residues. Germline loops: CDR1 MNHEY, CDR2 SVGAGI. The CDR3 bases are TGTGCCAGCCAGGACAGTACAGATACGCAGTATTTT. This sequence encodes CASQDSTDTQYF.

The chain employs TRBV7-2 and TRBJ1-2; 11 nucleotides line up with TRBD1. CDR1 and CDR2 from the germline V gene are SGHTA and FQGNSA. The CDR3 loop spans 15 amino acids. J was trimmed by 7 bases and V by 2 bases; bases with no gene match: 6. The CDR3 bases are TGTGCCAGCAGCTTATTTACCGGGACAGGGGGTGGCTACACCTTC. It specifies CASSLFTGTGGGYTF.

The chain combines TRBV27 with TRBJ1-2; D is uncertain. V lost 5 bases and J lost 4, with 14 bases in between. The CDR3 length is 14 residues. Germline lookup yields CDR1 MNHEY and CDR2 SMNVEV (reference sequence). The CDR3 spells CASSHGRAGYGYTF. The CDR3, as DNA: TGTGCCAGCAGTCATGGGCGGGCCGGCTATGGCTACACCTTC.

This sequence joins TRBV5-4 and TRBJ1-1, with TRBD1 matching 9 bases. CDR1 is SGHNT and CDR2 is YYREEE in the germline V gene (reference sequence). This CDR3 is built from 15 residues. The ends lost 4 bases at V and 1 base at J; junction bases unmatched: 5. The CDR3 DNA follows: TGTGCCAGCAGCCTACGGGACAGGGCGAACACTGAAGCTTTCTTT. The encoded protein is CASSLRDRANTEAFF.

Points on this clone: Compared with germline, one end of the junction differs, possibly owing to a read error. The V call is TRBV6-1, the J call TRBJ1-2; 10 bases match TRBD1. Germline lookup yields CDR1 MNHNS and CDR2 SASEGT. The CDR3 consists of 12 residues. For the CDR3, the DNA is TGTGCCAGCAGATCCTCAGGGGGACAGGGGTTCTTC. It codes for CASRSSGGQGFF.

The chain combines TRBV25-1 with TRBJ1-5; D gene uncertain. Germline loops: CDR1 MGHDK, CDR2 SYGVNS. Trimming cost V 2 bases and J 3 bases, with 8 bases left between them. The CDR3 runs to 14 residues. The CDR3 loop is CASSELQINQPQHF. In DNA, the CDR3 is TGTGCCAGCAGTGAACTGCAGATCAATCAGCCCCAGCATTTT.

The CDR3 sequence is CASSFQGRDYGYTF. The CDR3, as DNA: TGTGCCAGCAGCTTTCAGGGGAGAGACTATGGCTACACCTTC. V and J are TRBV5-4 and TRBJ1-2; TRBD1 is a possible D gene (6 bases). With 2 bases removed from V and 3 bases from J, the gap between germline ends came to 11 bases. The germline CDR1 and CDR2 sequences are SGHNT and YYREEE (reference sequence). The CDR3 extends over 14 amino acids.

This clone has just a few counts. As DNA, the CDR3 is TGTGCCATCAGTGACACAGGGCAGTATGAAGCTTTCTTT. It codes for CAISDTGQYEAFF. This chain connects TRBV10-3 to TRBJ1-1; TRBD1 is a possible D gene (6 bases). This CDR3 comprises 13 residues. Trimming cost V 3 bases and J 7 bases, with 12 bases left between them. From germline, CDR1 is ENHRY and CDR2 SYGVKD.

This clone was detected only once. V gene TRBV25-1 combines with J gene TRBJ2-3; D is uncertain. V was pared by 8 bases and J by 0 bases, with 12 bases between. This CDR3 spans 14 amino acids. Germline-derived CDR1 and CDR2 are MGHDK and SYGVNS. CDR3 loop: CASQGGPSTDTQYF. The CDR3 DNA reads as TGTGCCAGCCAAGGTGGGCCCAGCACAGATACGCAGTATTTT.

V and J are TRBV7-6 and TRBJ2-1, with 7 bases lining up with TRBD1. The V gene end was trimmed by 1 base and the J gene end by 6 bases; junction bases not matched to a gene: 6. The germline V gene encodes CDR1 SGHVS and CDR2 FNYEAQ. The CDR3 contains 15 residues. CDR3 DNA: TGTGCCAGCAGCTTAGGACAGGGTATAATCAATGAGCAGTTCTTC. Amino acid sequence: CASSLGQGIINEQFF.

This clone was counted a few times. This rearrangement joins TRBV27 to TRBJ1-5; D not resolved. Germline assignment: CDR1 MNHEY and CDR2 SMNVEV (reference sequence). The ends were cut back, 0 bases at V and 2 bases at J, with 5 bases in the middle. This CDR3 spans 14 amino acids. In nucleotides, the CDR3 is TGTGCCAGCAGTTTATCCCGAGGCAATCAGCCCCAGCATTTT. Its translation is CASSLSRGNQPQHF.

The rearrangement links TRBV5-6 to TRBJ1-1; weak D call: TRBD1 (5 bases). The CDR3 sequence is 16 residues long. V lost 1 base and J 6 bases, leaving 19 bases between the germline ends. CDR1 and CDR2 from the germline V gene are SGHDT and YYEEEE. CDR3 loop: CASSLFGATTGAEAFF. The DNA for the CDR3 is TGTGCCAGCAGCTTGTTTGGGGCGACGACTGGGGCTGAAGCTTTCTTT.

The chain has TRBV7-6 and TRBJ1-4; D may be TRBD1 (5 bases). The germline CDR1 and CDR2 sequences are SGHVS and FNYEAQ. This CDR3 region has 16 residues. Deletions cut 2 bases from V and 3 bases from J, with 13 bases between. The chain's CDR3 is CASSLRQKDANEKLFF. The CDR3 DNA sequence: TGTGCCAGCAGCTTAAGACAGAAAGACGCTAATGAAAAACTGTTTTTT.

V and J are TRBV7-9 and TRBJ1-4, with 12 bases aligning to TRBD1. The CDR3 loop spans 19 amino acids. J gave up 6 bases and V 4 bases, and 15 bases lay outside the gene matches. CDR1 is SEHNR, CDR2 FQNEAQ, per germline (reference sequence). The DNA of the CDR3 is TGTGCCAGCAGCTGGAACTCAGGGACAGGGGGCTTAATGGATGAAAAACTGTTTTTT. The encoded protein is CASSWNSGTGGLMDEKLFF.

This clone occurred once. The chain is built from TRBV9 and TRBJ2-5; a possible D gene is TRBD1 (7 bases). Trimming cost V 0 bases and J 5 bases, with 17 bases left between them. The germline CDR1 and CDR2 sequences are SGDLS and YYNGEE. CDR3 length: 16 amino acids. The CDR3 region is CASSVEPGGGGETQYF. As DNA, the CDR3 is TGTGCCAGCAGCGTAGAGCCTGGTGGAGGGGGCGAGACCCAGTACTTC.

This rearrangement joins TRBV19 to TRBJ2-7, with TRBD1 matching 9 bases. This CDR3 spans 14 amino acids. The germline gives CDR1 LNHDA, CDR2 SQIVND (reference sequence). Trimming at V came to 5 bases and at J to 2 bases, leaving 4 bases not matched to a gene. The CDR3 coding sequence is TGTGCCAGTAGTTCGACAGGGGGACCCTACGAGCAGTACTTC. Translation gives CASSSTGGPYEQYF.